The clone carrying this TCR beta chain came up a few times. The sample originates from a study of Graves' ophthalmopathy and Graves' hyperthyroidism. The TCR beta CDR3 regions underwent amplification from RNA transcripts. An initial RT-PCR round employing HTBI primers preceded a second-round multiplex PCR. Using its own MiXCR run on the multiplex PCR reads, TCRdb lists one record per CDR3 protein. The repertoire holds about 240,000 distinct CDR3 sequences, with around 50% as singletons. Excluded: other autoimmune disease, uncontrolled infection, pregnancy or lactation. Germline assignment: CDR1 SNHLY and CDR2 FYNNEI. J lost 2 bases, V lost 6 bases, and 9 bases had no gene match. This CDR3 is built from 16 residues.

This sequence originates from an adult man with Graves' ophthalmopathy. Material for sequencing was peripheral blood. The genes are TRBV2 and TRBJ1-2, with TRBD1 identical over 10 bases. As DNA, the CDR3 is TGTGCCAGCAGGCCCGGGACAGGGGTCGTAAACTATGGCTACACCTTC. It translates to CASRPGTGVVNYGYTF.